This T cell receptor (beta chain) was found in a study of cytomegalovirus exposure and HLA in healthy donors. As for the study in general: Genotyping showed 81% of fewer than 500 donors falling in the Caucasian-associated ancestry cluster.

While unrecorded immune exposures were likely, the donors were nominally healthy when sampled. This CDR3 is built from 14 residues. Looked up from germline, CDR1 is MNHEY and CDR2 is SMNVEV (reference sequence). The V gene lost 2 bases and the J gene lost 4 bases, with 8 bases spanning the gap. PCR primers comprised 60 Vbeta and 13 Jbeta primers. Using immunoSEQ multiplex PCR, the repertoire was profiled, and TCRdb retains in-frame clones only, with some absent. The top ten clones hold roughly 1.3% of a sample with over 110,000 clones, roughly four fifths of them seen once. The TCR comes from a woman in her thirties or forties in good health and CMV-seronegative. The sample taken for sequencing was PBMCs. This chain uses TRBV27 with TRBJ2-2, with a weak D call TRBD1 (6 bases). CDR3 nucleotides: TGTGCCAGCAGTTTAGCAGGGGTCACCGGGGAGCTGTTTTTT. The encoded protein is CASSLAGVTGELFF.